The rows below give T cell receptor beta chains drawn from one sample of a study of lymphopenia after photon versus proton radiotherapy. Profiling relied on immunoSEQ multiplex PCR, and the TCRdb table lists in-frame clones only, not all of them. This sample has about 16,000 clones, with 80% to 90% found just once. Sequences were derived from peripheral blood, sampled from a patient treated with proton-based radiotherapy. These TCRs come from a woman aged 55-70 years with cholangiocarcinoma. Some clones in this sample may be carry-over from other donors' samples. Each CDR3 is given with its conserved first and last residue. D genes are given only for firm matches. A row's size may be missing; if present it is once, few, many or a size class.

>-|TRBJ1-4|TRBV6-5|-
CASSYGSSQVEKLFF
TGTGCCAGCAGTTACGGGTCTTCGCAGGTTGAAAAACTGTTTTTT
>-|TRBJ2-3|TRBV4-3|-
CASSQEPGGTDTQYF
TGCGCCAGCAGCCAAGAGCCGGGCGGGACAGATACGCAGTATTTT
>-|TRBJ1-2|TRBV6-1|-
CASSEATANYGYTF
TGTGCCAGCAGTGAAGCTACGGCAAACTATGGCTACACCTTC
>-|TRBJ2-7|TRBV11-2|-
CASSLGPGIEQYF
TGTGCCAGCAGTTTAGGGCCGGGGATCGAGCAGTACTTC
>-|TRBJ2-7|TRBV7-9|TRBD2
CASSSSGGGEQYF
TGTGCCAGCAGCTCAAGCGGGGGCGGAGAGCAGTACTTC
>-|TRBJ1-6|TRBV4-1|TRBD1
CASSQRLGTGNSPLHF
TGCGCCAGCAGCCAGAGACTAGGGACAGGAAATTCACCCCTCCACTTT
>-|TRBJ1-2|TRBV13|TRBD1
CASSLVSGGVDGYTF
TGTGCCAGCAGCTTAGTCTCAGGGGGAGTGGATGGCTACACCTTC
>-|TRBJ1-2|TRBV6-6|-
CASSYQGRQGYGYTF
TGTGCCAGCAGTTACCAGGGACGTCAAGGCTATGGCTACACCTTC
>-|TRBJ2-1|TRBV10-3|TRBD1
CAISEDRVNEQFF
TGTGCCATCAGTGAAGACAGGGTCAATGAGCAGTTCTTC
>-|TRBJ1-1|TRBV6-1|-
CASILTGGTEAFF
TGTGCCAGCATATTGACGGGTGGCACTGAAGCTTTCTTT
>-|TRBJ1-5|TRBV6-4|-
CASSEGEGQPQHF
TGTGCCAGCAGTGAGGGGGAGGGTCAGCCCCAGCATTTT
>-|TRBJ1-2|TRBV6-5|TRBD1
CASRTLGQGFYTF
TGTGCCAGCAGGACCCTGGGACAGGGGTTCTACACCTTC
>-|TRBJ2-1|TRBV18|TRBD1
CASSPGTGGPSSYNEQFF
TGTGCCAGCTCACCCGGGACAGGGGGACCCAGCTCCTACAATGAGCAGTTCTTC
>-|TRBJ1-4|TRBV9|-
CASSPWGGTPNEKLFF
TGTGCCAGCAGCCCCTGGGGGGGGACCCCCAATGAAAAACTGTTTTTT
>once|TRBJ2-1|TRBV10-2|-
CASGVNEQFF
TGCGCCAGCGGGGTCAATGAGCAGTTCTTC
>-|TRBJ2-3|TRBV9|-
CASSVLGPGTDTQYF
TGTGCCAGCAGCGTATTGGGCCCTGGGACAGATACGCAGTATTTT
>-|TRBJ2-1|TRBV19|-
CASTLTGPSYNEQFF
TGTGCCAGTACCCTAACGGGCCCGTCCTACAATGAGCAGTTCTTC
>once|TRBJ1-5|TRBV15|-
CATSRVGLDQPQHF
TGTGCCACCAGCAGAGTTGGGCTGGATCAGCCCCAGCATTTT
>-|TRBJ1-1|TRBV5-1|TRBD1
CASSLAWDRGPKTEAFF
TGCGCCAGCAGCTTGGCCTGGGACAGGGGGCCAAAGACTGAAGCTTTCTTT
>-|TRBJ1-5|TRBV25-1|-
CASSVWGDNQPQHF
TGTGCCAGCAGTGTGTGGGGTGACAATCAGCCCCAGCATTTT
>-|TRBJ2-7|TRBV7-8|-
CASSATGFDEQYF
TGTGCCAGCAGCGCCACAGGGTTCGACGAGCAGTACTTC
>-|TRBJ2-1|TRBV11-2|TRBD2
CASSFLAGVYNEQFF
TGTGCCAGCAGCTTCCTAGCGGGAGTCTACAATGAGCAGTTCTTC
>-|TRBJ2-7|TRBV7-9|-
CASTFGKDSYEQYF
TGTGCCAGCACCTTCGGAAAGGACTCCTACGAGCAGTACTTC
>-|TRBJ2-1|TRBV18|-
CASSRSNGAYNEQFF
TGTGCCAGCTCACGGAGCAATGGGGCCTACAATGAGCAGTTCTTC
>-|TRBJ2-6|TRBV27|-
CASSLGPYAANVLTF
TGTGCCAGCAGTTTAGGCCCTTACGCGGCCAACGTCCTGACTTTC
>-|TRBJ1-6|TRBV27|-
CASAGGGSSYNSPLHF
TGTGCCAGCGCCGGGGGTGGCAGCTCCTATAATTCACCCCTCCACTTT
>-|TRBJ2-3|TRBV5-6|-
CASSLAEGHKDTQYF
TGTGCCAGCAGCTTGGCAGAGGGACATAAAGATACGCAGTATTTT
>-|TRBJ2-4|TRBV19|-
CASNPSGTSVTKNIQYF
TGTGCCAGTAATCCCTCCGGGACATCCGTTACCAAAAACATTCAGTACTTC
>once|TRBJ2-5|TRBV7-2|-
CASSSGWKAGETQYF
TGTGCCAGCAGCTCCGGCTGGAAGGCAGGGGAGACCCAGTACTTC
>-|TRBJ2-2|TRBV5-4|-
CASSGYENTGELFF
TGTGCCAGCAGCGGCTATGAGAACACCGGGGAGCTGTTTTTT
>-|TRBJ2-7|TRBV19|-
CASSISGDSYEQYF
TGTGCCAGTAGTATCTCCGGGGACTCCTACGAGCAGTACTTC
>-|TRBJ1-1|TRBV4-3|-
CASSQDRWAGNTEAFF
TGCGCCAGCAGCCAAGATAGGTGGGCAGGCAACACTGAAGCTTTCTTT
>-|TRBJ2-2|TRBV27|-
CASRRRESPAGTGELFF
TGTGCCAGCAGACGGCGTGAGTCACCCGCTGGCACCGGGGAGCTGTTTTTT
>-|TRBJ2-3|TRBV5-8|-
CASSLDSTDTQYF
TGTGCCAGCAGCCTGGACAGCACAGATACGCAGTATTTT
>-|TRBJ2-3|TRBV30|-
CAWSPRGTDTQYF
TGTGCCTGGAGTCCTCGTGGCACAGATACGCAGTATTTT
>-|TRBJ1-2|TRBV27|TRBD1
CASSVQGASYGYTF
TGTGCCAGCAGTGTACAGGGGGCATCCTATGGCTACACCTTC
>-|TRBJ2-3|TRBV5-5|-
CASSLSTISTDTQYF
TGTGCCAGCAGCTTGTCGACAATAAGCACAGATACGCAGTATTTT
>-|TRBJ1-1|TRBV2|-
CASKFLGENTEAFF
TGTGCCAGCAAATTCCTCGGGGAGAACACTGAAGCTTTCTTT
>-|TRBJ2-1|TRBV5-1|TRBD1
CASSLGQGDEQFF
TGCGCCAGCAGCTTGGGACAGGGTGATGAGCAGTTCTTC
>-|TRBJ2-3|TRBV27|-
CASSSREDTQYF
TGTGCCAGCAGTTCCCGGGAAGATACGCAGTATTTT
>-|TRBJ1-2|TRBV18|-
CASSPGVGGYTF
TGTGCCAGCTCACCAGGGGTAGGGGGCTACACCTTC